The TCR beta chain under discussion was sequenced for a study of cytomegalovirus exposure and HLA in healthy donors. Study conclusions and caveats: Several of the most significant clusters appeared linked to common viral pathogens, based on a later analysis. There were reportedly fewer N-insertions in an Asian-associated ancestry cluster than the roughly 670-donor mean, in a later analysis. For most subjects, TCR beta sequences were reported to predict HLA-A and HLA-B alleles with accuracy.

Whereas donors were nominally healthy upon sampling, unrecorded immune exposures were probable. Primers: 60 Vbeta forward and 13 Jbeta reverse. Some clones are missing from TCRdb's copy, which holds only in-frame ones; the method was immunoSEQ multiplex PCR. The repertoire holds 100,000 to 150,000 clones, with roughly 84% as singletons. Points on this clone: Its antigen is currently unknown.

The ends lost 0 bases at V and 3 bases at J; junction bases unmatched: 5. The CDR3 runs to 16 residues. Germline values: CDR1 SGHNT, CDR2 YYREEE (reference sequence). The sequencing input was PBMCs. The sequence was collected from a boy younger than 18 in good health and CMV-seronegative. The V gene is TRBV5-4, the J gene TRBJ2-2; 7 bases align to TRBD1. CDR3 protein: CASSLGTGGDTGELFF. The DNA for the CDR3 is TGTGCCAGCAGCTTGGGGACAGGAGGAGACACCGGGGAGCTGTTTTTT.